These 29 T cell receptor beta chains were all obtained from the same sample, sequenced in a study of vaccination and CD4 T cells after COVID-19. The antigens of these receptors remain unknown. Treatment meaning: roughly ten-day PBMC culture with coronavirus spike peptide pools or control peptides (ViraFEST assay). Sequencing of cultured CD4+ T cell DNA used the Oncomine TCR Beta short-read assay. TCRdb fed the PCR reads into MiXCR, producing one record per CDR3 protein. The sample shows around 16,000 distinct CDR3 sequences, 54% of them seen only once. Sequences were derived from cultured CD4+ T cells from blood, sampled after SARS-CoV-2 vaccination. All receptors derive from a human donor with COVID-19.

This chain links TRBV7-8 with TRBJ2-2; D is unclear. There are 15 residues in the CDR3. V lost 5 bases and J lost 6, with 16 bases in between. CDR1 is SGHVS, CDR2 FQNEAQ, per germline. Here the CDR3 DNA reads TGTGCCAGCAGCCACGTTAGGGCCGCCGCCGGGGAGCTGTTTTTT. It translates to CASSHVRAAAGELFF.

This clonotype appeared a single time. The J gene is TRBJ2-3, the V gene TRBV25-1, with 14 bases fitting TRBD2. Per the germline V gene, CDR1 is MGHDK and CDR2 is SYGVNS. The CDR3 consists of 20 residues. The ends lost 0 bases at V and 2 bases at J; junction bases unmatched: 10. The CDR3 protein is CASSEYKSGLAGEYTDTQYF. In DNA, the CDR3 is TGTGCCAGCAGTGAATATAAGTCGGGACTAGCGGGGGAATACACAGATACGCAGTATTTT.

CDR3 nucleotides: TGTGCCACCGACCGGGACGGCAATCAGCCCCAGCATTTT. Protein: CATDRDGNQPQHF. V gene TRBV19 combines with J gene TRBJ1-5; TRBD1 is a possible D gene (5 bases). This CDR3 is built from 13 residues. V was clipped by 10 bases and J by 2 bases, with 12 bases between them. Germline CDR1 is LNHDA and CDR2 is SQIVND (reference sequence).

The V call is TRBV5-6, the J call TRBJ1-1; weak D call: TRBD1 (6 bases). Germline V gene data show CDR1 as SGHDT and CDR2 as YYEEEE. The V end lost 4 bases, the J end lost 0 bases, and 10 bases lay between the germline ends. CDR3 size: 14 residues. CDR3 DNA sequence: TGTGCCAGCAGCCAGGGACATTTGAACACTGAAGCTTTCTTT. Translating it yields CASSQGHLNTEAFF. Variable domain in full (rest from reference TRBV5-6 and TRBJ1-1): DAGVTQSPTHLIKTRGQQVTLRCSPKSGHDTVSWYQQALGQGPQFIFQYYEEEERQRGNFPDRFSGHQFPNYSSELNVNALLLGDSALYLCASSQGHLNTEAFFGQGTRLTVV.

The rearrangement uses TRBV12-3 or TRBV12-4 and TRBJ1-1, with TRBD1 matching 7 bases. Trimming at V came to 7 bases and at J to 4 bases, leaving 9 bases not matched to a gene. The CDR3 extends over 14 amino acids. In DNA form, the CDR3 reads TGTGCCAGCACCTACTCAGGGGGTGGCACTGAAGCTTTCTTT. Encoded protein: CASTYSGGGTEAFF.

This clonotype came up a few times. The chain combines TRBV6-1 with TRBJ1-1; D is uncertain. The CDR3 is 15 amino acids. CDR1 and CDR2 (germline): MNHNS, SASEGT. Trimming removed 6 bases from V and 5 bases from J, with 19 bases in between. CDR3 amino acids: CASSYIGLRVTEAFF. CDR3 bases: TGTGCCAGCAGCTATATTGGGTTGAGGGTGACTGAAGCTTTCTTT.

This clonotype was detected a few times. The chain couples TRBV7-2 to TRBJ2-4; possibly TRBD2 for D (6 bases). Germline CDR1 SGHTA, CDR2 FQGNSA. Trimming stripped 5 bases from V and 9 bases from J, with 17 bases between. The CDR3 extends over 14 amino acids. CDR3 in DNA: TGTGCCAGCAGCCTACGGCGGGGTCGGGGCATTCAGTACTTC. Translation: CASSLRRGRGIQYF.

This clonotype showed up just a few times. The chain couples TRBV6-1 to TRBJ2-5; 10 nucleotides agree with TRBD2. The length of the CDR3 is 13 residues. The trim removed 7 bases at V and 5 bases at J, leaving 4 bases unmatched. Germline V lookup: CDR1 MNHNS, CDR2 SASEGT. The CDR3 sequence is CASIRTSGETQYF. The DNA for the CDR3 is TGTGCCAGCATCCGGACTAGCGGTGAGACCCAGTACTTC.

Only one count was recorded for this clonotype. This chain joins TRBV6-4 and TRBJ1-6; the D is unclear. V shed 5 bases and J shed 9 bases, with 11 bases lying between them. This CDR3 is 13 amino acids long. Germline V gene lookup returns CDR1 MRHNA and CDR2 SNTAGT. The DNA for the CDR3 is TGTGCCAGCAGTAAGGAGGACGGTTCACCCCTCCACTTT. Translating it yields CASSKEDGSPLHF.

This clonotype appeared a few times. This chain's CDR3 is CATRPGQGIYEQYF. Here the CDR3 DNA reads TGTGCCACGAGGCCGGGACAGGGTATCTACGAGCAGTACTTC. The rearrangement uses TRBV27 and TRBJ2-7; 9 bases are shared with TRBD1. This CDR3 comprises 14 residues. The V segment lost 10 bases and the J segment 3 bases; nucleotides outside the gene matches: 10. CDR1 is MNHEY, CDR2 SMNVEV, per germline (reference sequence).

This clonotype occurred a few times. The chain couples TRBV2 to TRBJ1-5, with no clear D. The CDR3 runs to 14 residues. Trimming left V 5 bases short and J 4 bases short, with 12 bases between. CDR1 and CDR2 (germline): SNHLY, FYNNEI. The CDR3 DNA is TGTGCCAGCAGTATAGCCTCCGGGAATCAGCCCCAGCATTTT. Translating it yields CASSIASGNQPQHF.

The V gene is TRBV2, the J gene TRBJ1-5; D might be TRBD1 (5 bases). Looked up from germline, CDR1 is SNHLY and CDR2 is FYNNEI. The CDR3 spans 12 residues. The V end was cut by 10 bases, the J end by 3 bases, with 10 bases between. The CDR3 bases are TGTGCCAAAGGGACGGACAATCAGCCCCAGCATTTT. Protein sequence: CAKGTDNQPQHF.

The rearrangement uses TRBV6-5 and TRBJ1-5; D remains unclear. Trimming stripped 0 bases from V and 4 bases from J, with 10 bases between. Per germline, CDR1 MNHEY and CDR2 SVGAGI. The CDR3 totals 15 residues. Here the CDR3 DNA reads TGTGCCAGCAGTTACTCCTCGACGGGAAATCAGCCCCAGCATTTT. Its protein product is CASSYSSTGNQPQHF.

The chain combines TRBV19 with TRBJ1-6, with D unresolved. The CDR3 is 15 amino acids. Germline CDR1 LNHDA, CDR2 SQIVND (reference sequence). Trimming stripped 7 bases from V and 5 bases from J, with 15 bases between. DNA for the CDR3: TGTGCCAGTAATGCGGCAGCTAGTAATAATTCACCCCTCCACTTT. Amino acid sequence: CASNAAASNNSPLHF.

The table lists this clonotype with a few counts. The chain has TRBV19 and TRBJ2-2, with D perhaps TRBD1 (5 bases). V was pared by 6 bases and J by 6 bases, with 14 bases between. This CDR3 spans 14 amino acids. Germline V lookup: CDR1 LNHDA, CDR2 SQIVND (reference sequence). The CDR3 DNA is TGTGCCAGTAGACCGTCCAGGGTAGCCGGGGAGCTGTTTTTT. This gives the protein CASRPSRVAGELFF.

The chain combines TRBV20-1 with TRBJ2-5; 10 nucleotides align to TRBD2. This CDR3 contains 14 residues. Germline trimming cut 6 bases from V and 5 bases from J; bases unmatched to any gene: 9. Germline V gene sequence: CDR1 DFQATT, CDR2 SNEGSKA (reference sequence). The CDR3 region has the DNA TGCAGTGCCGGATCTAGCGGGGGCCTGGAGACCCAGTACTTC. It encodes CSAGSSGGLETQYF.

The chain links TRBV20-1 to TRBJ2-7; no firm D call. V was cut by 3 bases and J by 6 bases, with 18 bases left in between. From germline, CDR1 is DFQATT and CDR2 SNEGSKA (reference sequence). The CDR3 contains 14 residues. The CDR3 DNA is TGCAGTGCTAGCGATGATCGAAATTCAGGCGAGCAGTACTTC. Translation gives CSASDDRNSGEQYF.

The chain has TRBV24-1 and TRBJ1-1; unclear D gene. The CDR3 has 15 amino acids. Trimming stripped 0 bases from V and 10 bases from J, with 17 bases between. From germline, CDR1 is KGHDR and CDR2 SFDVKD. For the CDR3, the DNA is TGTGCCACCAGTGATTTGCTGGGCAGGTCTAGTAGAGCTTTCTTT. Translation: CATSDLLGRSSRAFF.

The chain recombines TRBV20-1 with TRBJ1-6; D may be TRBD1 (5 bases). V shed 3 bases and J shed 7 bases, with 13 bases lying between them. Looked up from germline, CDR1 is DFQATT and CDR2 is SNEGSKA (reference sequence). This CDR3 is 14 amino acids long. The CDR3 bases are TGCAGTGCTAGTCCGGGACTGCGAAATTCACCCCTCCACTTT. This encodes CSASPGLRNSPLHF.

This clonotype has only one observation. The gene calls are TRBV24-1 and TRBJ2-3, with D uncertain. V lost 4 bases to trimming and J lost 4 bases, with 8 bases between them. CDR3 size: 13 residues. CDR1 is KGHDR and CDR2 is SFDVKD in the germline V gene. In nucleotides, the CDR3 is TGTGCCACCAGTGACAGGTCCCCAGATACGCAGTATTTT. This codes for CATSDRSPDTQYF.

The V and J genes are TRBV6-5 and TRBJ1-2, with 9 bases identical to TRBD1. Germline trimming cut 4 bases from V and 1 base from J; bases unmatched to any gene: 4. The germline gives CDR1 MNHEY, CDR2 SVGAGI. This CDR3 has 15 residues. The DNA of the CDR3 is TGTGCCAGCAGTTCCGGGACAGGGTTTAACTATGGCTACACCTTC. This sequence encodes CASSSGTGFNYGYTF.

The V call is TRBV23-1, the J call TRBJ2-1; 15 bases match TRBD2. TRBV23-1 is annotated as an ORF whose role is uncertain. The CDR3 has 15 residues. V was pared by 6 bases and J by 7 bases, with 4 bases of the junction left unmatched. DNA of the CDR3: TGCGCCAGCAGCCGGACTAGCGGGGGGGCAAATGAGCAGTTCTTC. Residues: CASSRTSGGANEQFF.

The J gene is TRBJ1-5, the V gene TRBV21-1; TRBD1, as called in the table, went unchecked against the DNA. TRBV21-1 is annotated as a pseudogene. The CDR3 is 17 residues long. As DNA, the CDR3 is TGTGCCAGCCGGACAGGGAGGGAACGTAATAGCAATCAGCCCCAGCATTTT. Protein product: CASRTGRERNSNQPQHF.

In this sample, this clonotype turned up a few times. J is TRBJ2-7 and V is TRBV2, with D possibly TRBD1 on 6 matching bases. V lost 3 bases to trimming and J lost 3 bases, with 9 bases between them. The CDR3 runs 13 residues. Germline loops: CDR1 SNHLY, CDR2 FYNNEI. DNA for the CDR3: TGTGCCAGCAGTGAGGGACACATCTACGAGCAGTACTTC. Translating it yields CASSEGHIYEQYF.

The genes are TRBV6-1 and TRBJ1-3; D unresolved. In germline, CDR1 is MNHNS, CDR2 SASEGT. V lost 5 bases and J lost 2, with 10 bases in between. The CDR3 totals 14 residues. CDR3 nucleotide sequence: TGTGCCAGCAGTAGTGCAGAAACTGGAAACACCATATATTTT. Encoded protein: CASSSAETGNTIYF.

V usage is TRBV5-1 and J usage is TRBJ2-6, with D unresolved. The CDR3 totals 15 residues. CDR1 is SGHRS, CDR2 YFSETQ, per germline. Trimming removed 1 base at V and 2 bases at J, with 7 bases between. The DNA for the CDR3 is TGCGCCAGCAGCTTGCAGGTCCCTGGGGCCAACGTCCTGACTTTC. Protein product: CASSLQVPGANVLTF.

V is TRBV2 and J is TRBJ2-5; D not resolved. This CDR3 region has 13 residues. Trimming stripped 8 bases from V and 5 bases from J, with 15 bases between. The germline gives CDR1 SNHLY, CDR2 FYNNEI. CDR3 nucleotides: TGTGCCAGCGAAGGTGTAGGTCCGGAGACCCAGTACTTC. This encodes CASEGVGPETQYF. Filled out from reference TRBV2 and TRBJ2-5, the complete variable domain reads EPEVTQTPSHQVTQMGQEVILRCVPISNHLYFYWYRQILGQKVEFLVSFYNNEISEKSEIFDDQFSVERPDGSNFTLKIRSTKLEDSAMYFCASEGVGPETQYFGPGTRLLVL.

The chain recombines TRBV11-2 with TRBJ1-2; the D gene is possibly TRBD1 (5 bases). The CDR3 extends over 15 amino acids. In germline, CDR1 is SGHAT, CDR2 FQNNGV. V shed 3 bases and J shed 4 bases, with 15 bases lying between them. CDR3 amino acids: CASSLGRDRSYGYTF. The CDR3 coding sequence is TGTGCCAGCAGCTTGGGCCGGGACCGATCCTATGGCTACACCTTC. The variable domain in full, completed from reference TRBV11-2 and TRBJ1-2, reads EAGVAQSPRYKIIEKRQSVAFWCNPISGHATLYWYQQILGQGPKLLIQFQNNGVVDDSQLPKDRFSAERLKGVDSTLKIQPAKLEDSAVYLCASSLGRDRSYGYTFGSGTRLTVV.

This chain uses TRBV20-1 with TRBJ2-3; tentatively, D is TRBD2 (6 bases). Germline-derived CDR1 and CDR2 are DFQATT and SNEGSKA (reference sequence). CDR3 length: 14 amino acids. The V end was cut by 1 base, the J end by 0 bases, with 8 bases between. The chain's CDR3 is CSARVAGSTDTQYF. The CDR3 DNA sequence: TGCAGTGCTAGAGTTGCGGGGAGCACAGATACGCAGTATTTT.